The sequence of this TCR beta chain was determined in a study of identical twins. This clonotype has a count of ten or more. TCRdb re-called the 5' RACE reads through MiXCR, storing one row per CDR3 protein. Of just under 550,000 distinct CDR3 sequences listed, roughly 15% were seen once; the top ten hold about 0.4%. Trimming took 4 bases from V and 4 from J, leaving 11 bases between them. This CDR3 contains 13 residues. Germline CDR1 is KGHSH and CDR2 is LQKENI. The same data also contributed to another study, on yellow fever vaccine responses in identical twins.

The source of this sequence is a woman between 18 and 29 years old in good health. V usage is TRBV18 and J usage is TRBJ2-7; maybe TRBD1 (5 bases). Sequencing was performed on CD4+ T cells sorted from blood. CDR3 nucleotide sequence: TGTGCCAGCTCACTTGGAAGGGGTTACGAGCAGTACGTC. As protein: CASSLGRGYEQYV.